The 6 T cell receptor beta chains below were found in one sample sequenced in a study of post-analysis software for immune sequencing data. Study-wide results and limits: Elevated frequency relative to controls characterized a handful of TRBV segments in patients, TRBV5-6, TRBV5-1 and TRBV20-1 among them.

Libraries were made from TCR beta cDNA, and they carried unique molecular identifiers. MiXCR, applied by TCRdb to the PCR reads, yields one record per CDR3 protein. The table includes fewer than 600,000 distinct CDR3 sequences, roughly 45% detected once. No cognate antigen is known for these TCRs. Material for sequencing was blood. The source is a girl aged 10 to 17 with multiple sclerosis.

J is TRBJ2-3 and V is TRBV6-6; TRBD1 might be the D (6 bases). V dropped 4 bases and J dropped 0 bases, with 11 bases sitting between them. The length of the CDR3 is 15 residues. Germline values: CDR1 MNHNY, CDR2 SVGAGI (reference sequence). The CDR3 sequence is CASSFRDKSTDTQYF. The CDR3 DNA reads as TGTGCCAGCAGTTTCCGGGACAAGAGCACAGATACGCAGTATTTT.

The rearrangement uses TRBV9 and TRBJ2-5; 10 bases agree with TRBD2. The CDR3 is 16 residues long. V dropped 0 bases and J dropped 1; count of bases not matched to a gene: 3. Germline V gene data show CDR1 as SGDLS and CDR2 as YYNGEE. In DNA, the CDR3 is TGTGCCAGCAGCGTAGTGGCTAGCGGGGGCCAAGAGACCCAGTACTTC. As protein: CASSVVASGGQETQYF.

This clonotype was recorded many times. The rearrangement joins TRBV12-3 or TRBV12-4 to TRBJ2-3; 10 nucleotides line up with TRBD2. CDR3 length: 15 residues. Trimming took 2 bases from V and 5 from J; bases not matched to a gene: 4. The CDR3, as DNA: TGTGCCAGCAGTTTAACTAGCGGGATGGGAGATACGCAGTATTTT. It yields the protein CASSLTSGMGDTQYF.

The gene calls are TRBV6-5 and TRBJ2-7; TRBD2 agrees at 11 bases. V shed 2 bases, J shed 3 bases, and the junction held 12 bases outside the gene matches. The CDR3 contains 18 residues. Germline V CDR1 and CDR2: MNHEY, SVGAGI. DNA for the CDR3: TGTGCCAGCAGTTACGGAGGAGCTAGCGGGAGGAGGTGCTACGAGCAGTACTTC. As protein: CASSYGGASGRRCYEQYF.

This clonotype was picked up a small number of times. The rearrangement uses TRBV6-2 or TRBV6-3 and TRBJ2-7; D perhaps matches TRBD2 (5 bases). With 2 bases removed from V and 4 bases from J, the gap between germline ends came to 9 bases. This CDR3 spans 13 amino acids. Germline V gives CDR1 MNHEY, CDR2 SVGEGT. CDR3 amino acids: CASSYIPGYEQYF. CDR3 nucleotide sequence: TGTGCCAGCAGTTACATTCCGGGGTACGAGCAGTACTTC.

This clonotype was counted only a few times. In DNA, the CDR3 is TGCAGTGCCAGGACTAGCGGAAGATACAATGAGCAGTTCTTC. Translating it yields CSARTSGRYNEQFF. The J gene is TRBJ2-1, the V gene TRBV20-1; 10 nucleotides line up with TRBD2. The germline CDR1 and CDR2 sequences are DFQATT and SNEGSKA (reference sequence). The CDR3 sequence is 14 residues long. The V and J ends lost 6 bases and 4 bases, in that order; junction bases with no gene match: 6.